Presented here are 18 T cell receptor beta chains from one specimen sequenced in a study of blood T cell repertoires in COVID-19. Profiling relied on immunoSEQ multiplex PCR, and the TCRdb table lists in-frame clones only, not all of them. Seen here are hundreds of thousands of clones, over 75% observed once, and the top ten hold around 1%. Sequenced sample: PBMCs or T cells enriched from blood (not recorded which). These TCRs come from a woman in her twenties or thirties who had recovered from COVID-19.

The genes are TRBV27 and TRBJ1-1, with D tentatively TRBD1 (6 bases). The CDR3 spans 17 residues. Trimming stripped 2 bases from V and 0 bases from J, with 16 bases between. Per the germline V gene, CDR1 is MNHEY and CDR2 is SMNVEV (reference sequence). Here the CDR3 reads CASSLGAGGAVNTEAFF. As DNA, the CDR3 is TGTGCCAGCAGTTTAGGGGCCGGGGGGGCTGTGAACACTGAAGCTTTCTTT.

V is TRBV5-1 and J is TRBJ1-1, with 8 positions matching TRBD1. This CDR3 is built from 16 residues. After removal of 0 bases from V and 0 bases from J, the junction contained 4 bases not matched to a gene. Germline V gene data show CDR1 as SGHRS and CDR2 as YFSETQ. The CDR3 bases are TGCGCCAGCAGCTTGGGACAGGGGAGGTTGAACACTGAAGCTTTCTTT. Its protein product is CASSLGQGRLNTEAFF.

The chain has TRBV28 and TRBJ2-7, with 10 bases matching TRBD1. V shed 10 bases and J 4 bases; nucleotides not matched to a gene: 7. The CDR3 runs 13 residues. Germline CDR1 and CDR2: MDHEN and SYDVKM. CDR3 in DNA: TGTGCCACCCGGACAGGGGGTTTGTACGAGCAGTACTTC. The encoded protein is CATRTGGLYEQYF.

The chain couples TRBV6-5 to TRBJ2-3, with TRBD1 matching 7 bases. There are 14 residues in the CDR3. Per germline, CDR1 MNHEY and CDR2 SVGAGI. V was clipped by 5 bases and J by 6 bases; unmatched bases: 8. The CDR3 DNA is TGTGCCAGCAGTCCCTTGGCAGGGGGTGATACGCAGTATTTT. Translation gives CASSPLAGGDTQYF.

The V gene is TRBV4-3, the J gene TRBJ1-2, with a possible D match to TRBD1 (5 bases). The CDR3 loop spans 14 amino acids. The germline V and J ends were trimmed by 0 bases and 5 bases, with 10 bases remaining between them. CDR1 and CDR2 from the germline V gene are LGHNA and YSLEER. This CDR3 reads CASSQEVAGYGYTF. CDR3 nucleotides: TGCGCCAGCAGCCAAGAAGTAGCAGGGTATGGCTACACCTTC.

V is TRBV7-3 and J is TRBJ1-2; maybe TRBD1 (5 bases). CDR3 size: 13 residues. V gave up 3 bases and J gave up 6 bases, with 11 bases separating them. Germline assignment: CDR1 SGHTA and CDR2 FQGTGA. For the CDR3, the DNA is TGTGCCAGCAGCTTTAGGGGAGGGGATGGCTACACCTTC. As protein: CASSFRGGDGYTF.

The chain couples TRBV6-2 or TRBV6-3 to TRBJ2-3; 15 nucleotides align to TRBD2. V shed 5 bases, J shed 7 bases, and the junction held 4 bases outside the gene matches. CDR3 length: 15 residues. CDR1 is MNHEY and CDR2 is SVGEGT in the germline V gene. The CDR3 loop is CASSRTSGRAYTQYF. The CDR3 coding sequence is TGTGCCAGCAGTCGGACTAGCGGGAGGGCGTATACGCAGTATTTT.

CDR3 loop: CASSLQHRGANYGYTF. CDR3 bases: TGTGCCAGCTCACTGCAACACAGGGGAGCTAACTATGGCTACACCTTC. The V call is TRBV18, the J call TRBJ1-2, with 7 bases aligning to TRBD1. Germline CDR1 is KGHSH and CDR2 is LQKENI. This CDR3 spans 16 amino acids. With V trimmed by 4 bases and J by 0 bases, 8 bases remained unmatched.

V gene TRBV7-2 combines with J gene TRBJ1-5; the D gene is possibly TRBD1 (5 bases). This CDR3 contains 14 residues. Germline CDR1 is SGHTA and CDR2 is FQGNSA. The V end was cut by 1 base, the J end by 7 bases, with 11 bases between. The CDR3, as DNA: TGTGCCAGCAGCTTAGGATTAAGGGGCCAGCCCCAGCATTTT. Translated, it gives CASSLGLRGQPQHF.

This clone was found a few times. The rearrangement links TRBV27 to TRBJ1-5; D perhaps matches TRBD1 (5 bases). Germline V CDR1 and CDR2: MNHEY, SMNVEV (reference sequence). This CDR3 region has 16 residues. V was shortened by 4 bases and J by 2 bases, with 15 bases between the two germline ends. CDR3 sequence (DNA): TGTGCCAGCAGTTACGGGAGTGGGGGTGGCAATCAGCCCCAGCATTTT. It translates to CASSYGSGGGNQPQHF.

The V call is TRBV2, the J call TRBJ2-3, with TRBD2 matching 10 bases. V was clipped by 6 bases and J by 4 bases; unmatched bases: 4. CDR3 length: 14 residues. Germline V gene lookup returns CDR1 SNHLY and CDR2 FYNNEI. In nucleotides, the CDR3 is TGTGCCAGCAGCGTTGGGACTAGCGCAGATACGCAGTATTTT. This translates into CASSVGTSADTQYF.

The rearrangement uses TRBV6-4 and TRBJ2-4; D is unresolved. This CDR3 has 17 amino acids. Trimming stripped 3 bases from V and 1 base from J, with 16 bases between. Germline-derived CDR1 and CDR2 are MRHNA and SNTAGT. The CDR3 DNA is TGTGCCAGCAGTGAGAGCGCCGGCCCCCGGGCCAAAAACATTCAGTACTTC. This gives the protein CASSESAGPRAKNIQYF.

The chain combines TRBV5-5 with TRBJ1-1, with TRBD1 as a possible D gene (6 bases). The CDR3 sequence is 15 residues long. Germline loops: CDR1 SGHKS, CDR2 YYEKEE (reference sequence). The V and J ends lost 4 bases and 6 bases respectively, with 19 bases between them. The CDR3 bases are TGTGCCAGCAGCCTAGTTCCCCAGGGGTCGGCTGAAGCTTTCTTT. It encodes CASSLVPQGSAEAFF.

The chain combines TRBV10-1 with TRBJ2-3; no clear D. The V gene lost 3 bases and the J gene lost 2 bases, with 9 bases spanning the gap. This CDR3 has 14 residues. CDR1 is WNHNN and CDR2 is SYGVQD in the germline V gene (reference sequence). The CDR3 loop is CASSDSGFTDTQYF. CDR3 DNA sequence: TGCGCCAGCAGTGATTCAGGCTTCACAGATACGCAGTATTTT.

V gene TRBV28 combines with J gene TRBJ1-1; TRBD1 matches 8 bases. Germline assignment: CDR1 MDHEN and CDR2 SYDVKM. Trimming at V came to 1 base and at J to 5 bases, leaving 6 bases not matched to a gene. CDR3 size: 15 residues. As DNA, the CDR3 is TGTGCCAGCAGTTTATCCGCGACAGGGGCAACTGAAGCTTTCTTT. Its translation is CASSLSATGATEAFF.

V is TRBV27 and J is TRBJ1-2, with 8 bases matching TRBD1. Germline V gene lookup returns CDR1 MNHEY and CDR2 SMNVEV (reference sequence). The CDR3 runs to 16 residues. Germline trimming cut 5 bases from V and 8 bases from J; bases unmatched to any gene: 16. The CDR3 is CASSPEISQGARGYTF. DNA of the CDR3: TGTGCCAGCAGTCCCGAAATCTCTCAGGGGGCTAGGGGCTACACCTTC.

The genes are TRBV9 and TRBJ1-1; TRBD1 is a possible D gene (6 bases). The V gene lost 6 bases and the J gene lost 4 bases, with 19 bases spanning the gap. In germline, CDR1 is SGDLS, CDR2 YYNGEE. CDR3 length equals 15 residues. The CDR3: CASTFLVAGATEAFF. The CDR3 DNA is TGTGCCAGCACTTTCTTGGTAGCGGGGGCCACTGAAGCTTTCTTT.

The J gene is TRBJ2-1, the V gene TRBV28; D is ambiguous. CDR1 MDHEN and CDR2 SYDVKM come from the germline V gene. V lost 2 bases and J lost 0, with 8 bases in between. This CDR3 is built from 15 residues. The DNA of the CDR3 is TGTGCCAGCAGTTTACGTTCCAGCTCCTACAATGAGCAGTTCTTC. It is translated as CASSLRSSSYNEQFF.